This T cell receptor beta chain was observed in a study of blood T cell repertoires in COVID-19. Study information: The cDNA or gDNA used as material had been derived from T cells, B-cell-depleted T cells, or PBMCs.

Authors' methods: Scientists estimated how many nucleated cells there were by amplifying reference gene primers. Generated by immunoSEQ multiplex PCR, the TCRdb table keeps only in-frame clones and is missing some. The D gene and trimming were derived from the DNA, and the V and J assignments and clone size from that table. The repertoire holds some 87,000 clones, with 84% as singletons. The germline V gene encodes CDR1 SGHTA and CDR2 FQGNSA. V shed 4 bases, J shed 4 bases, and the junction held 9 bases outside the gene matches. The CDR3 consists of 17 residues. The chain recombines TRBV7-2 with TRBJ1-3, with TRBD1 matching 11 bases. This clonotype was sampled from a human donor in a cohort sampled during active COVID-19. Source material: peripheral blood. Here the CDR3 reads CASSSSGTGGSGNTIYF. Here the CDR3 DNA reads TGTGCCAGCAGCTCCTCCGGGACAGGGGGATCCGGAAACACCATATATTTT.